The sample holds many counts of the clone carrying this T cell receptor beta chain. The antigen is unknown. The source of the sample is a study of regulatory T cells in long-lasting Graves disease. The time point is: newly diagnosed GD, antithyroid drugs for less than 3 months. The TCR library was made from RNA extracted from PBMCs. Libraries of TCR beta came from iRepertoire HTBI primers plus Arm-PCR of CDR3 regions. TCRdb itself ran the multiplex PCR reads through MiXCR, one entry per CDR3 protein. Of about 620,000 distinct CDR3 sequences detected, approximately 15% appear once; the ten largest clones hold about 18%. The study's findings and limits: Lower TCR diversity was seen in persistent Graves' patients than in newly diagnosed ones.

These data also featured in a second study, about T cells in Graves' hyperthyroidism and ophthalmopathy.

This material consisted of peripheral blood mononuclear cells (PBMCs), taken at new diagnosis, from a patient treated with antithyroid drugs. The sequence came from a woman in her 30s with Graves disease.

The CDR3 sequence is CASSLAGQVGETQYF. CDR3 sequence (DNA): TGTGCCAGCAGCTTGGCCGGACAGGTCGGGGAGACCCAGTACTTC. The rearrangement uses TRBV5-8 and TRBJ2-5; 7 nucleotides align to TRBD1. CDR1 SGHTS and CDR2 YDEGEE come from the germline V gene. The CDR3 spans 15 residues. J lost 5 bases, V lost 0 bases, and 7 bases had no gene match.